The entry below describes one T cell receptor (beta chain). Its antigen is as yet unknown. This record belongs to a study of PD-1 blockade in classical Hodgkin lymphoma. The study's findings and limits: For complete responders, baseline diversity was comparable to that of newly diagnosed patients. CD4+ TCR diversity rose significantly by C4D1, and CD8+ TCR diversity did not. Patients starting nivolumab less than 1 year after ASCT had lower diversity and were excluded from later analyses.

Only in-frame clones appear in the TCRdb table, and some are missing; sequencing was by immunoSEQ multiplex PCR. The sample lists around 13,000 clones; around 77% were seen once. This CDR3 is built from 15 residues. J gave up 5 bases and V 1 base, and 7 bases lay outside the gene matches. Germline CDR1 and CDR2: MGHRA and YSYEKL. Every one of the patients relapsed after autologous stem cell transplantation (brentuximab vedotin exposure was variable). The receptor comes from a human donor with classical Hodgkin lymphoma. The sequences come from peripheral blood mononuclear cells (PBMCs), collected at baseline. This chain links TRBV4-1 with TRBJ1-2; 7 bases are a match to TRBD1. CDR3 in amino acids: CASSQGPGQRYGYTF. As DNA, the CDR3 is TGCGCCAGCAGCCAAGGACCGGGACAGCGATATGGCTACACCTTC.